The 2 T cell receptor beta chains reported below all come from one sample, sequenced in a study of technical replicates of blood from several donors. Libraries were prepared by immunoSEQ multiplex PCR; TCRdb keeps only in-frame clonotypes and omits some of them. The sample consists of around 14,000 clones, roughly 84% of them appearing once. What was sequenced was PBMCs. The receptors derive from a human donor in good health.

On this clone: The same CDR3 arises from other DNA sequences in this sample as well. The rearrangement uses TRBV28 and TRBJ2-7; 7 bases map to TRBD1. CDR3 length: 13 amino acids. The germline V gene encodes CDR1 MDHEN and CDR2 SYDVKM. V lost 7 bases to trimming and J lost 3 bases; unmatched junction nucleotides: 6. The CDR3 region has the DNA TGTGCCAGCACGGGACAGACGAACTACGAGCAGTACTTC. It yields the protein CASTGQTNYEQYF.

As DNA, the CDR3 is TGTGCCGGCCCGGGGGGCTCGGGCAATCAGCCCCAGCATTTT. Translating gives CAGPGGSGNQPQHF. This rearrangement joins TRBV19 to TRBJ1-5; a weak D match, TRBD1 (6 bases). CDR3 length: 14 residues. Trimming pared 11 bases from V and 2 bases from J, leaving 16 bases between. The germline V gene encodes CDR1 LNHDA and CDR2 SQIVND (reference sequence).